The 12 T cell receptor beta chains below come from one sample, sequenced in a study of blood T cell repertoires in COVID-19. This table comes from immunoSEQ multiplex PCR, and its TCRdb copy is limited to in-frame clones, with some not included. The profile shows tens of thousands of clones, 80% of them singletons. Material: peripheral blood. Source of these receptors: a woman of 80 years or more with acute or convalescent COVID-19.

With regard to this clone: This CDR3 is also generated by other DNA sequences in the sample. The chain combines TRBV4-2 with TRBJ2-1, with D possibly being TRBD2 (6 bases). Deletions cut 1 base from V and 3 bases from J, with 10 bases between. CDR3 length equals 15 residues. Germline V lookup: CDR1 LGHNA, CDR2 YNFKEQ. The CDR3, as DNA: TGTGCCAGCAGCCAAGCGGGGGTTTACTACAATGAGCAGTTCTTC. Amino acid sequence: CASSQAGVYYNEQFF.

About this clone: In the same sample, other DNA sequences code for this CDR3. The chain recombines TRBV2 with TRBJ1-5, with 9 nucleotides matching TRBD1. The V gene's germline CDR1 is SNHLY and CDR2 FYNNEI. The length of the CDR3 is 14 residues. Unmatched junction bases numbered 4, after V lost 5 bases and J lost 5 bases. The CDR3, as DNA: TGTGCCAGCAGTTTACAGGGGGCAGATCAGCCCCAGCATTTT. Its protein is CASSLQGADQPQHF.

The J gene is TRBJ1-6, the V gene TRBV19; D gene uncertain. V was pared by 9 bases and J by 4 bases, with 13 bases between. The germline V gene encodes CDR1 LNHDA and CDR2 SQIVND (reference sequence). This CDR3 is 14 amino acids long. CDR3 residues: CASRWGGYNSPLHF. In nucleotides, the CDR3 is TGTGCCAGCCGGTGGGGAGGGTATAATTCACCCCTCCACTTT.

The chain combines TRBV3-1 (or the pseudogene TRBV3-2) with TRBJ1-1; 7 bases map to TRBD1. V dropped 5 bases and J dropped 2; count of bases not matched to a gene: 5. Germline V gene lookup returns CDR1 LGHDT and CDR2 YNNKEL (reference sequence). The CDR3 contains 14 residues. The CDR3 coding sequence is TGTGCCAGCAGCAGACAGGGTTTTAACACTGAAGCTTTCTTT. It codes for CASSRQGFNTEAFF.

There are a few counts of this clone. The J gene is TRBJ2-1, the V gene TRBV29-1; 12 bases match TRBD2. Trimming took 7 bases from V and 5 from J; bases not matched to a gene: 6. The CDR3 totals 14 residues. Looked up from germline, CDR1 is SQVTM and CDR2 is ANQGSEA. The CDR3 DNA reads TGCAGCGGTCGGACTAGCGGGACGGACAATGAGCAGTTCTTC. Its protein is CSGRTSGTDNEQFF.

The rearrangement uses TRBV19 and TRBJ2-7, with 8 bases that match TRBD2. Germline-derived CDR1 and CDR2 are LNHDA and SQIVND (reference sequence). The CDR3 extends over 16 amino acids. J was trimmed by 1 base and V by 2 bases; bases with no gene match: 7. The CDR3 DNA reads TGTGCCAGTAGTATATACGCGGGAGGTGGTTCCTACGAGCAGTACTTC. Protein product: CASSIYAGGGSYEQYF.

The V and J genes are TRBV18 and TRBJ2-1; possibly TRBD1 for D (5 bases). The CDR3 runs to 13 residues. The germline V gene has CDR1 KGHSH and CDR2 LQKENI. Deletions cut 4 bases from V and 4 bases from J, with 8 bases between. This chain's CDR3 is CASSRDRYNEQFF. The DNA of the CDR3 is TGTGCCAGCTCACGCGACAGATACAATGAGCAGTTCTTC.

In this sample, this clone turned up once. The chain has TRBV30 and TRBJ1-6, with D uncertain. Trimming removed 1 base from V and 0 bases from J, with 16 bases in between. The CDR3 spans 18 residues. Germline V gene sequence: CDR1 GTSNPN, CDR2 SVGIG (reference sequence). The CDR3: CAWSDFRDTSSYNSPLHF. CDR3 sequence (DNA): TGTGCCTGGAGTGATTTCCGAGACACCAGCTCCTATAATTCACCCCTCCACTTT.

This chain's CDR3 is CASSAAGTNQPQHF. The CDR3 DNA reads as TGCGCCAGCAGTGCCGCAGGAACCAATCAGCCCCAGCATTTT. The chain couples TRBV10-2 to TRBJ1-5; D is unresolved. The length of the CDR3 is 14 residues. V was pared by 4 bases and J by 3 bases, with 10 bases between. Germline CDR1 is WSHSY and CDR2 is SAAADI.

The chain has TRBV5-1 and TRBJ2-3; TRBD2 matches at 10 bases. After removal of 2 bases from V and 5 bases from J, the junction contained 11 bases not matched to a gene. This CDR3 region has 17 residues. Germline V gives CDR1 SGHRS, CDR2 YFSETQ. The CDR3 sequence: CASSLPGLASAVDTQYF. The CDR3 bases are TGCGCCAGCAGCTTACCGGGACTAGCGTCGGCTGTAGATACGCAGTATTTT.

This chain links TRBV5-1 with TRBJ2-7; 10 bases line up with TRBD1. This CDR3 region has 16 residues. Germline CDR1 and CDR2: SGHRS and YFSETQ. V gave up 4 bases and J gave up 0 bases; unmatched junction bases: 7. The CDR3 coding sequence is TGCGCCAGCAGCCAGGGAGGGACAGGGGACTCCTACGAGCAGTACTTC. Translating gives CASSQGGTGDSYEQYF.

The V call is TRBV10-3, the J call TRBJ2-7; the D is unclear. V lost 4 bases, J lost 3 bases, and 16 bases lay in between. Per the germline V gene, CDR1 is ENHRY and CDR2 is SYGVKD. The CDR3 totals 15 residues. The CDR3 nucleotides read TGTGCCATCAGTGGTCAACAGATAATAGACTACGAGCAGTACTTC. Translating gives CAISGQQIIDYEQYF.